A single T cell receptor beta chain is shown here with its context. In its sample, this clone was seen a few times. No antigen is known for it. Per-nucleotide qualities are absent, and no much larger clonotype sits a single base away. These data are taken from a study of cytotoxic CD8 clonotypes in ibrutinib-treated CLL (dated by TCRdb to the early 2020s). The study in broad terms: The cohort was composed of ten to eleven relapsed/refractory and roughly 14 treatment-naive patients; IGHV unmutated status was identified in under 18 patients. Responses were partial in around 25 patients and complete in 2; after median about 5.5 years follow-up, approximately 15 stayed in remission and 12 progressed. Response samples were taken after a median of roughly 12 months on treatment, ranging from about 6 to 40 months. Samples averaged roughly 280,000 productive templates and just under 95,000 productive rearrangements. Longitudinal samples were available for about 30% of the roughly 86 trial participants. Cryopreserved peripheral blood mononuclear cells were obtained before treatment, at response, and at either sustained remission or disease progression. Every remission and progressive disease sample was obtained while ibrutinib was still being received by the patients. The full study reports these points: At ibrutinib response clonality went up, during sustained remission it held steady, and at progression it dropped back toward baseline. At baseline, clonality was higher than in age-matched healthy donors and showed a strong correlation with circulating CD8+ T-cell counts. Sustained-remission and progressing patients did not have matched sampling times, and lymph node repertoires were not examined. Public clonotypes were rare and either shrank or stayed stable during treatment, and the rise in clonality at ibrutinib response reflected expansion of private clonotypes.

A MiSeq instrument was used for deep resolution sequencing, which targeted depths ranging from 1 in 1 million up to 1 in 200,000 T cells, with coverage averaging 10x for each clonotype. TCR beta libraries were generated with the immunoSEQ hsTCRB Kit. In the original analysis: Data were analyzed with ImmunoSEQ Data Assistant and ImmunoSEQ Analyzer, with V, D and J genes assigned per IMGT definitions. Clonality, which ranges from 0 to 1, was calculated by subtracting the normalized Shannon entropy of productive rearrangement frequencies from one. Only overrepresented clonotypes making up at least 0.05% of each patient's repertoire were included in the public clonotype analysis. Repertoires from some twelve age-matched healthy donors in immuneACCESS were used as clonality controls. As stored in TCRdb, this immuneACCESS dataset retains in-frame rearrangements with V and J assigned. A fraction of the clones does not appear; measured against another copy, unresolved V genes explain less than half of the discrepancy, and the remainder lacks a known reason. V and J calls and clone size are given by that table; D and trimming were obtained from the DNA. Present in this sample are hundreds of thousands of clones, roughly 70% of which were seen just once. Over 15% of the sample is held by the ten biggest clonotypes.

Interpreted using the paper, the time point label stands for: 20 to 30 months on ibrutinib. For TCR beta library preparation, about 2.2 micrograms of genomic DNA was extracted from cryopreserved PBMCs. Longitudinal blood samples from CLL patients receiving ibrutinib monotherapy were subjected to high-throughput TCR beta sequencing. Patients were enrolled in a phase 2 open-label single-center ibrutinib monotherapy trial. V loses 7 bases of germline sequence and J loses 2 bases, and the interval between the two ends is 8 bases. Reading the germline V gene gives CDR1 SGHRS and CDR2 YFSETQ. The CDR3 has 12 amino acids, counting the end cysteine and phenylalanine. The CDR3 DNA has 36 bases and is translated from base 1.

Material: PBMCs, obtained after 24 months of ibrutinib treatment. In this chain, TRBV5-1 is recombined with TRBJ2-3; the D gene lacks a confident call. This sequence was found in a human donor with chronic lymphocytic leukemia. The CDR3 corresponds to CASGEDTDTQYF. At the DNA level, the sequence is TGCGCCAGCGGCGAGGACACAGATACGCAGTATTTT.